This T cell receptor beta chain was identified in a study of blood T cells in healthy people across ages (dated by TCRdb to between 2015 and 2016). Regarding the study in general: In model experiments, template switching captured about one uniquely barcoded TCR beta cDNA molecule for every two T cells. Using deep sequencing normalized with unique cDNA molecular identifiers, the study measured how TCR beta repertoire diversity changes with age. For two donors (one aged 18 to 30 and one aged 80 or older), the study analyzed two additional independent replicas of 1 million unique cDNA reads from the same blood draw. Donors were grouped into four age groups: young (average about 15 years), middle-aged (39), aged (about 59) and long-lived (around 80). To avoid experimental bias, donors of different ages were distributed randomly across sequencing lanes. Overall study outcomes, separate from this receptor: There was a strong correlation between observed TCR beta diversity and the percentage of naive T cells measured by flow cytometry. The long-lived group showed more naive CD4+ T cells, fewer expanded clones and increased TCR diversity than the aged group, suggesting age selection. Estimates of total diversity from one million sequenced T cells were regarded as lower bounds and underestimates. Because donor CMV infection status was unknown, age-related changes in expanded clonotypes were potentially confounded. Observed TCR beta diversity per million T cells fell roughly linearly with age, and a significant reduction was already apparent by age about 43. Bulk unsorted PBMC profiling prevented conclusive comparison of naive and antigen-experienced compartments.

The CDR3 runs 14 amino acids, cysteine and phenylalanine included. Just the 42-base CDR3 DNA is kept, in frame starting at base 1. V and J are truncated by 5 bases and 9 bases respectively, leaving an intervening sequence of 17 bases. CDR1 and CDR2 (SGHTA, FQGNSA) derive from the germline V gene. The donors were roughly 39 Caucasian individuals from Russia, aged roughly 6 to 100 years, who were systemically healthy. Each donor gave 8 to 10 milliliters of peripheral blood, drawn into EDTA-treated Vacutainer tubes. Ficoll-Paque density-gradient centrifugation was used to isolate PBMCs, with at least 7 million per sample. Trizol reagent was used to extract total RNA from the PBMCs, yielding at least 5.5 micrograms per sample. The percentages of naive CD45RAhigh/CD27high T cells were determined by flow cytometry on a PBMC aliquot from every donor. Receptors were amplified or captured by 5' RACE. For sequencing, an Illumina HiSeq 2500 was employed. A second PCR of 7 to 11 cycles was run with a J-beta primer mix and a sample-barcoded 5' primer. A unique molecular identifier was introduced onto each TCR beta cDNA molecule by a template-switch 5' adaptor carrying 12 random nucleotides. At least 2.5 million CDR3-containing paired-end reads were obtained from each sample. First-strand cDNA was synthesized from all RNA with the Mint cDNA synthesis kit, primed by a TRBC-specific oligonucleotide. All cDNA was treated with uracil-DNA glycosylase and then went through a first 18-cycle PCR with the universal primers M1SS and BC2_uni_R. In the paper's pipeline: For normalization, 1 million high-quality reads were randomly selected from each sample, with every read carrying a distinct molecular identifier. Reads sharing molecular identifiers were discarded rather than binned into consensus sequences. CDR3 identification, clonotype clustering and error correction used MiTCR with a Q25 quality threshold and the strictest error-elimination algorithm. A nonparametric unseen species model with Euler transformation was used to estimate a lower bound on total TCR beta diversity. Through fastp at Q25 and MiXCR, TCRdb rebuilt clones from the public reads, retaining in-frame beta chains. All rows with the same CDR3 protein become a single entry with the most common DNA and genes. It is TCRdb's table, rather than the study itself, that gives the V and J calls and clone size. In all, the sample holds under 800,000 distinct CDR3 sequences, and about 40% of those were seen once. 20% of the sample comes from the top ten.

This clonotype turned up a few times. Its antigen remains unidentified. Qualities for individual bases were not recorded, and no much larger clone is one base off. The sequence is built from TRBV7-2 and TRBJ2-1; the D segment might be TRBD1 or TRBD2, since each matches 5 bases. This sequence was found in a woman aged 60 to 75 in good health. The sequencing sample was made of blood. The CDR3 here reads CASSVDRSGGEQFF. The nucleotide sequence is given as TGTGCCAGCAGCGTAGATAGATCTGGGGGTGAGCAGTTCTTC.